These T cell receptor beta chains were read from a single sample in a study of CD8 T cells in Susac syndrome. TCRdb re-called the immunoSEQ multiplex PCR reads through MiXCR, storing one row per CDR3 protein. This sample yields tens of thousands of distinct CDR3 sequences, of which roughly 95% are seen a single time; about 0.41% belongs to the top ten. The specimen was CD8+ T cells from PBMCs. The receptors were sampled from a human donor with Susac syndrome. CDR3s include the opening cysteine and the closing phenylalanine or tryptophan. The D gene is left open where the match is weak. Not all rows give a size; the values are once, few, many and, for expanded clones, a class.

clone_size	v_call	d_call	j_call	cdr3_nt	cdr3_aa
.	TRBV6-2/TRBV6-3	.	TRBJ1-5	TGTGCCAGCAGTTTCATAACTCAGCCCCAGCATTTT	CASSFITQPQHF
.	TRBV27	.	TRBJ2-3	TGTGCCAGCAGTCTAGGGGGTATGGGAACTACGCAGTATTTT	CASSLGGMGTTQYF
.	TRBV12-3/TRBV12-4	.	TRBJ2-6	TGTGCCAGCAGAGGCCCCACAGGGTCGTCCGAAGGGGCCAACGTCCTGACTTTC	CASRGPTGSSEGANVLTF
.	TRBV20-1	.	TRBJ2-1	TGCAGTGCTAGCGGGGAATGGCTCAATGAGCAGTTCTTC	CSASGEWLNEQFF
once	TRBV7-8	TRBD2	TRBJ2-1	TGTGCCAGCTCCTCCGGGACTAGCGGGGGGAGGGATGAGCAGTTCTTC	CASSSGTSGGRDEQFF
.	TRBV29-1	.	TRBJ2-2	TGCAGCGTTGGGGAGGCCGGGGAGCTGTTTTTT	CSVGEAGELFF
.	TRBV30	.	TRBJ2-1	TGTGCCTGGAGTGTAGGGGATGAGCAGTTCTTC	CAWSVGDEQFF
.	TRBV25-1	.	TRBJ1-1	TGTGCCAGCAGTTCCCTGGGGAGGGAGGACACTGAAGCTTTCTTT	CASSSLGREDTEAFF
.	TRBV10-3	TRBD1	TRBJ2-1	TGTGCCGCAGAGACAGGGGACAATGAGCAGTTCTTC	CAAETGDNEQFF
.	TRBV9	.	TRBJ2-2	TGTGCCAGCAGCATCCTCGACAGGCCCCCGAACACCGGGGAGCTGTTTTTT	CASSILDRPPNTGELFF
once	TRBV28	.	TRBJ1-5	TGTGCCAGCAGTTTACTTTTACCCGGACAGTTGGAGCCCCAGCATTTT	CASSLLLPGQLEPQHF
.	TRBV5-1	TRBD2	TRBJ2-1	TGCGCCAGCAGCTTGGAGGGACTAGCCCACGGTGAGCAGTTCTTC	CASSLEGLAHGEQFF
.	TRBV4-3	TRBD2	TRBJ2-1	TGCGCCAGCAGCTGGCGGGGGGACAATGAGCAGTTCTTC	CASSWRGDNEQFF
.	TRBV20-1	.	TRBJ2-2	TGCAGTGCTAGAGCGGAAGTAGGCGGGGAGCTGTTTTTT	CSARAEVGGELFF
.	TRBV20-1	.	TRBJ2-3	TGCAGTGCTAGAATGGATTTACTAGCTGGGGTGGCTACGCAGTATTTT	CSARMDLLAGVATQYF
once	TRBV9	.	TRBJ2-3	TGTGCCAGCAGCGTGTCCGGGGGCTCTAGCACAGATACGCAGTATTTT	CASSVSGGSSTDTQYF
few	TRBV7-9	TRBD2	TRBJ2-1	TGTGCCTCTAGCGGGGGAGACAATGAGCAGTTCTTC	CASSGGDNEQFF
.	TRBV27	TRBD1	TRBJ1-6	TGTGCCAGCACCCGGGACAGGAGCCATAATTCACCCCTCCACTTT	CASTRDRSHNSPLHF
.	TRBV4-3	.	TRBJ2-7	TGCGCCAGATCGGACACACAGCAGTACTTC	CARSDTQQYF
.	TRBV10-3	.	TRBJ1-1	TGTGCCATCAGTGAGTCGCGGTATGAAGGGGGTAACACTGAAGCTTTCTTT	CAISESRYEGGNTEAFF
once	TRBV5-4	.	TRBJ2-3	TGTGCCAGCAGCTTGGCCGGGACTGATTTGGATACGCAGTATTTT	CASSLAGTDLDTQYF
.	TRBV29-1	.	TRBJ1-2	TGCAGCGTTGAAGGGGGGCAAAACTATGGCTACACCTTC	CSVEGGQNYGYTF
.	TRBV13	.	TRBJ2-5	TGTGCCAGCTCCCCCCAGCGGTATCAAGAGACCCAGTACTTC	CASSPQRYQETQYF
.	TRBV14	TRBD1	TRBJ1-2	TGTGCCAGCAGCCAAGAAACCGGACAGGGACTCTATGGCTACACCTTC	CASSQETGQGLYGYTF
.	TRBV3-1	.	TRBJ2-5	TGTGCCAGCAGCCAAGTTTCTGGAGAGACCCAGTACTTC	CASSQVSGETQYF
.	TRBV15	.	TRBJ2-3	TGTGCCACCAGTAAACCGACAGGTCCTTTGGTAACGCAGTATTTT	CATSKPTGPLVTQYF
.	TRBV15	.	TRBJ1-1	TGTGCCACGGGGATCGACCTGAACACTGAAGCTTTCTTT	CATGIDLNTEAFF
.	TRBV28	TRBD2	TRBJ2-1	TGTGCCAGCAGTCTAGCGGGAGGACGCGAGCAGTTCTTC	CASSLAGGREQFF
.	TRBV29-1	TRBD1	TRBJ2-3	TGCAGCGTTGATGTGGACAGGGGGCTTGGCACAGATACGCAGTATTTT	CSVDVDRGLGTDTQYF
.	TRBV6-2/TRBV6-3	TRBD2	TRBJ2-5	TGTGCCAGCAGCATTCGACTAGCCGGAGAGACCCAGTACTTC	CASSIRLAGETQYF
.	TRBV4-3	.	TRBJ2-3	TGCGCCAGCAGCGGGAGCGTATCAGCAGATACGCAGTATTTT	CASSGSVSADTQYF
.	TRBV23-1	.	TRBJ2-1	TGCGCCAGCAGTCAATCGTGGGAAGCGGGTACTTACAATGAGCAGTTCTTC	CASSQSWEAGTYNEQFF
.	TRBV7-6	TRBD1	TRBJ2-6	TGTGCCAGCAGCAACCGACAGGGGGACTCCCTCTCTGGGGCCAACGTCCTGACTTTC	CASSNRQGDSLSGANVLTF
.	TRBV20-1	TRBD2	TRBJ2-5	TGCAGTGCTAGAGGGACTAGCGGGCAAGAGACCCAGTACTTC	CSARGTSGQETQYF
.	TRBV28	.	TRBJ1-1	TGTGCCAGCAGTCCATGGGAGGGCGGTGAAGCTTTCTTT	CASSPWEGGEAFF
.	TRBV2	.	TRBJ2-3	TGTGCCAGCAGTGATTCTAGTTACACAGATACGCAGTATTTT	CASSDSSYTDTQYF
.	TRBV29-1	.	TRBJ1-2	TGCAGCGTTCTCCAGGAGGAGGAGAACTATGGCTACACCTTC	CSVLQEEENYGYTF
.	TRBV12-3/TRBV12-4	.	TRBJ1-2	TGTGCCAGCAGTTTATCGGTCCAGGGCTATGGCTACACCTTC	CASSLSVQGYGYTF
.	TRBV9	.	TRBJ1-1	TGTGCCAGCAGGCGACGGCCGAACACTGAAGCTTTCTTT	CASRRRPNTEAFF
.	TRBV12-3/TRBV12-4	.	TRBJ2-6	TGTGCCAGCAGCCTGAACTCTGGGGCCAACGTCCTGACTTTC	CASSLNSGANVLTF
.	TRBV29-1	TRBD1	TRBJ2-7	TGCAGCGTTGCATTTCCCGGACAGGGCCCCTACGAGCAGTACTTC	CSVAFPGQGPYEQYF
.	TRBV2	.	TRBJ2-5	TGTGCCAGCAAGGGGCCGGAGACCCAGTACTTC	CASKGPETQYF
.	TRBV7-9	.	TRBJ1-1	TGTGCCAGCACCCCGGGGGGCAGGGAGGCTTTCTTT	CASTPGGREAFF
few	TRBV5-4	TRBD1	TRBJ1-4	TGTGCCAGCAGACCGGGGACAGGGGATGAAAAACTGTTTTTT	CASRPGTGDEKLFF